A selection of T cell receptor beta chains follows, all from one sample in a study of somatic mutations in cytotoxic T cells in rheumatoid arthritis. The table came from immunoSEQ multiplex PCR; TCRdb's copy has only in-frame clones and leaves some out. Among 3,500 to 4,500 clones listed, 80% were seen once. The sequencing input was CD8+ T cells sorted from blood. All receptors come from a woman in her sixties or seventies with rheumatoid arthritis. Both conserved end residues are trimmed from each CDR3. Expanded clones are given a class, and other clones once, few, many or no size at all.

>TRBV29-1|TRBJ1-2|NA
SAGLDGGLFYGYT
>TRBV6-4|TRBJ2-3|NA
ASSDAGESDTQY
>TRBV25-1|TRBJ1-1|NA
ASSVRTHTEAF
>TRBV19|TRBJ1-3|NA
ASSPKHVSSGNTIY
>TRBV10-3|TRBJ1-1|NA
AISRIRTGKVTTEAF
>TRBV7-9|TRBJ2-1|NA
AEGVYNEQF
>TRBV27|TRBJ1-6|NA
ASSLSTGSYNSPLH
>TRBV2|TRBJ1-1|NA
ASSPGGPSMNTEAF
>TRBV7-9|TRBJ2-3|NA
ASSLMISGGTDTQY
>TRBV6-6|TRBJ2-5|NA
ASSPTIEEAQY
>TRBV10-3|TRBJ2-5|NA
AISERTGGETQY
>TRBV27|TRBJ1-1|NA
ASSHRGPTEAF
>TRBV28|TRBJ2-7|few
ASSDLIQGTYEQY
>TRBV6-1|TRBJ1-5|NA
ASSAGQSYSNQPQH
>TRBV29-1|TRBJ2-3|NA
SVDPALAGGHEGTQY
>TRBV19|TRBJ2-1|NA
ASSISGGTNEQF
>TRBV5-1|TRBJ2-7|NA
ASSFSSGYEQY
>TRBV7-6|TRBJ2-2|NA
ASSLGGTGELF
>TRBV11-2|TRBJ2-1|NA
ASSEDSSWAYNEQF
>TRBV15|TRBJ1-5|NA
ATSRGPGPYSNQPQH
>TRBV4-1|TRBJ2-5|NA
ASSQDLSGTGRETQY
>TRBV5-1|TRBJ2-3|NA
ASSSPAGGLSDTQY
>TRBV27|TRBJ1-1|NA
ASSFGARGEAF
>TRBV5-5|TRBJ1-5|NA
ASNSGDQPQH
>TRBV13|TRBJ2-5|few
ASSHRDREGQY
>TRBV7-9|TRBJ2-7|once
ASSLQGNYYEQY
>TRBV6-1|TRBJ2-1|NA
ASGVSGTGSNEQF